This T cell receptor beta chain was identified during a study of regulatory T cells in long-lasting Graves disease (dated by TCRdb to about 2021). Turning to the overall study: Antithyroid drugs had been taken for less than 3 months by newly diagnosed Graves' disease patients. Persistent Graves' disease patients were compared with newly diagnosed Graves' disease patients by peripheral blood TCR sequencing and RNA sequencing. The study was conducted in China and was registered as a clinical trial. TCR sequencing covered some 13 persistent and roughly 20 newly diagnosed Graves' disease patients, some 35 samples in total. The full study reports these points: Compared with newly diagnosed patients, patients with persistent Graves' disease had lower TCR Shannon entropy and fewer highly expanded clones, which suggests clonal expansion. The study examined only peripheral blood because the primary lesion, thyroid tissue, could not be accessed. The authors noted that the small sample size was a limitation that may lower accuracy. More public clonotypes were shared among persistent patients (under 3,000) than among newly diagnosed patients (roughly 1,000). TRBV28, TRBJ1-2 and TRBJ2-5 were preferentially used in persistent disease, while TRBV20-1 and TRBJ2-1 were favored in newly diagnosed disease. Only the TCR beta chain was sequenced and analyzed.

Remarks on this clonotype: Its antigen is currently not known. The sample holds no much larger clone one base away, and base qualities are not on file.

Its CDR3 holds 14 amino acids, cysteine through phenylalanine. The sequence is cut down to CDR3 DNA, 42 bases in frame from base 1. The V end loses 4 bases and the J end loses 4 bases, and a stretch of 11 bases separates them. The sample's time point label, decoded: newly diagnosed GD, antithyroid drugs for less than 3 months. RNA was extracted from PBMCs in TRIzol for both TCR sequencing and RNA sequencing. The diagnosis of Graves' disease followed American Thyroid Association guidelines. Patients were recruited from an endocrinology department in Xi'an, China. From each patient, around 9 milliliters of peripheral blood was collected into an EDTA anticoagulant tube. PBMCs were isolated by Ficoll Paque Plus density gradient separation without further T cell sorting. An Agilent 2100 Bioanalyzer and agarose gel were used to check RNA quality, and a NanoDrop 2000 was used to measure RNA concentration.

Libraries were constructed by multiplex PCR. The sequencing machine was an Illumina HiSeq 4000. TCR beta libraries were built with iRepertoire HTBI primers and Arm-PCR amplification of CDR3 regions. Before sequencing, the PCR products went through gel purification. The paper's processing steps were these. Across samples, roughly 60 TRBV and 13 to 15 TRBJ segments were identified and used for gene usage analysis of CDR3 amino acid clonotypes. COPE and FqMerger were used to merge the filtered high-quality paired reads into contigs. BLAST was used to align contigs to IMGT TRBV, TRBD and TRBJ reference genes, and CDR3 was defined according to IMGT. Highly expanded clones were defined as clonotypes with a frequency above 0.1%. Shannon entropy was used to measure repertoire diversity, and the Gini coefficient was used to measure V-J evenness. Clonotypes shared by more than one individual were considered public. The public sequencing data were trimmed at Q25 with fastp and processed into clonotypes with MiXCR by TCRdb, which kept only in-frame beta chains. Each CDR3 protein gets just one entry, which takes the most common genes and DNA from the rows behind it. The V and J calls and clone size come from TCRdb's table, not from the authors' own analysis. This sample is represented by more than 300,000 distinct CDR3 sequences; roughly a sixth of them were singletons. The ten largest account for about 20% of the sample.

The sequence joins TRBV12-3 or TRBV12-4 to TRBJ1-5; the best D guess is TRBD1, with 6 bases matching. The specimen was peripheral blood mononuclear cells (PBMCs), collected at new diagnosis, from a patient treated with antithyroid drugs. This receptor was obtained from a female donor with Graves disease. The CDR3 sequence is CASSWTEGNQPQHF. The nucleotides are TGTGCCAGCAGTTGGACAGAAGGGAATCAGCCCCAGCATTTT.